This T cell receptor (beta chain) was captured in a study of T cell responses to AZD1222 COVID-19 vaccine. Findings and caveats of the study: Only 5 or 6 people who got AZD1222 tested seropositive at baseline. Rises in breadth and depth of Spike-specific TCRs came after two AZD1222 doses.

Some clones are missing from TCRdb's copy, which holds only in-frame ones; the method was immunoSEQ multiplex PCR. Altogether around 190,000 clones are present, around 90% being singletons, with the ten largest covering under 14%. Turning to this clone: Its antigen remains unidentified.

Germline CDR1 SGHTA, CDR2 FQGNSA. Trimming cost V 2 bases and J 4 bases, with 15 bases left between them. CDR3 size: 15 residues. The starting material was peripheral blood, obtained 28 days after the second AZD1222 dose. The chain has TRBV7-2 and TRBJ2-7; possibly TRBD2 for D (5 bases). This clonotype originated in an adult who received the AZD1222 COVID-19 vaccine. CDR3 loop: CASSLSKDWSYEQYF. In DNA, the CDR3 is TGTGCCAGCAGCTTATCAAAGGACTGGAGTTACGAGCAGTACTTC.